This TCR beta chain is drawn from a study of tumor and adjacent non-tumor tissue in lung cancer (dated 2018 in TCRdb). Regarding the research as a whole: Patients with adenocarcinoma (roughly 12), squamous cell carcinoma (2) and small cell lung cancer (1) were included in the cohort. For each patient, one tumor sample and one normal lung sample were taken, giving around 30 paired specimens that underwent TCRbeta CDR3 sequencing. Sequencing produced 130,000,000 or so productive TCRbeta reads in total, an average of about 4.17 million reads per sample. Using bulk TCRbeta repertoires from 15 lung cancer patients, the study set lung tumor tissue side by side with matched distant non-tumor lung tissue. The approximately 15 patients were aged about 31 to 80 years, included 10 men and 5 women, and had TNM stage I to III disease.

Worth noting for this clonotype: The antigen it binds to is not known. A junction end diverges from the germline sequence, so it may reflect a read error.

CDR1 SGHRS and CDR2 YFSETQ are derived from the germline V gene. Inclusive of the bounding cysteine and phenylalanine, the CDR3 is 15 residues long. Kept here is only the CDR3 DNA, which spans 45 bases and is read in frame from base 1. Library generation was performed with multiplex PCR. Instrument on record: Illumina HiSeq 2500. TCRbeta libraries were constructed through three rounds of nested PCR with primers (Table S4) according to protocols adapted from ARM-PCR. PCR products of 200-500 bp were gel-excised and purified with the QIAquick gel extraction kit before sequencing. As for the original processing: Trimmomatic was used to clean the reads, FLASH was used to merge the reads into complete CDR3 sequences, and MiTCR was used to assign the reads to V(D)J germline segments. VDJtools was used to compute clonal diversity as the inverse Simpson's index. In-frame sequences lacking a premature stop codon were counted as productive reads. Starting from the raw public reads, TCRdb applied fastp trimming at Q25, assembled clones with MiXCR and retained in-frame beta chains. Each entry merges the rows of one CDR3 protein and shows their most common DNA and genes. TCRdb, not the original authors, processed these V and J calls. The sample table holds roughly 67,000 distinct CDR3 sequences, of which around three quarters were seen once. Roughly 45% of the sample rests with the top ten.

RNA was isolated from bulk, unsorted tissue, and RNA quality was assessed with a NanoDrop ND-1000 and an Agilent 2100. Normal lung samples were distant non-tumor tissue taken more than 3 cm from the tumor edge. The donors were newly diagnosed lung cancer patients admitted for thoracic surgery in China from August to November 2014 who had not received prior chemotherapy. Patients who had received previous radiotherapy or chemotherapy, or who had another concurrent cancer, were excluded from the study. Pieces of surgical tissue measuring roughly 1-2.3 cm3 were kept in RNAlater solution and stored at -80 degrees C until use. What the research found in general, with its limitations: Tumor tissue showed significantly greater TCR diversity (inverse Simpson) than normal lung tissue (431.37 vs 166.20, P = 0.0075, Mann-Whitney U test). TCR diversity was significantly higher in younger patients, and greater tumor TCR diversity was associated with shorter overall survival and shorter disease-free survival. The top 100 clones made up a significantly larger cumulative share of the repertoire in normal lung than in tumor tissue. Peripheral blood was not sequenced, so blood TCRbeta repertoires in these lung cancer patients were not examined. With only approximately 16 patients in the cohort, the authors noted that larger samples and more detailed clinical data are needed. Neither the sequencing platform nor unique molecular identifiers are mentioned in the methods.

The receptor was derived from a man in his 60s with non-small cell lung cancer. The sequenced sample was distant non-tumor lung tissue. The rearranged segments are TRBV5-1 and TRBJ2-7, with the D call tentatively TRBD1 or TRBD2, each fitting 6 bases. CDR3 protein: CASSSGDSSSYEQYF. The DNA reads TGCGCCAGCAGCTCAGGGGACTCCTCCTCCTACGAGCAGTATTTC.